The rows below give T cell receptor beta chains drawn from one sample of a study of tumor-infiltrating lymphocytes in oesophageal squamous cell carcinoma. TCRdb used MiXCR to reprocess the PCR reads, holding one entry per CDR3 protein. The sample contains about 14,000 distinct CDR3 sequences, roughly half of which appear only once. Sequencing was carried out using blood. These receptors were taken from a male donor with esophageal squamous cell carcinoma. The CDR3 runs from the conserved cysteine through the conserved F or W. Each record gives: J gene, V gene, D gene, clone size, CDR3 protein, CDR3 DNA. D genes are given only for firm matches. The size entry is marked missing in some rows and otherwise reads once, few, many or a size class.

TRBJ2-6,TRBV12-3/TRBV12-4,NA,NA,CASRGSGANVLTF,TGTGCCAGCAGGGGATCTGGGGCCAACGTCCTGACTTTC
TRBJ1-5,TRBV20-1,TRBD1,NA,CSARWTGQGASQPQHF,TGCAGTGCTAGATGGACGGGACAGGGGGCCAGTCAGCCCCAGCATTTT
TRBJ1-2,TRBV7-6,TRBD1,NA,CASSLARGPNGYTF,TGTGCCAGCAGCTTAGCGAGGGGGCCGAATGGCTACACCTTC
TRBJ1-1,TRBV6-1,NA,NA,CALQYSMNTEAFF,TGTGCCCTCCAGTATTCCATGAACACTGAAGCTTTCTTT
TRBJ2-7,TRBV7-2,TRBD1,NA,CASSRDSLSYEQYF,TGTGCCAGCAGCCGGGACAGCCTCTCCTACGAGCAGTACTTC
TRBJ2-1,TRBV10-2,TRBD2,many,CASIGTSGRAGEQFF,TGCGCCAGCATTGGGACTAGCGGGAGGGCGGGTGAGCAGTTCTTC
TRBJ2-2,TRBV7-6,TRBD1,NA,CASSPGTGTGNTGELFF,TGTGCCAGCAGCCCGGGGACCGGGACAGGGAACACCGGGGAGCTGTTTTTT
TRBJ2-7,TRBV28,NA,many,CASSLTGRGYEQYF,TGTGCCAGCAGTCTCACAGGGCGGGGGTACGAGCAGTACTTC
TRBJ1-3,TRBV20-1,NA,few,CSAGVTGNTIYF,TGCAGTGCTGGGGTGACGGGAAACACCATATATTTT
TRBJ2-7,TRBV7-9,NA,NA,CASSRTVNTDTQYF,TGTGCCAGCAGCCGGACGGTAAACACAGATACGCAGTACTTC
TRBJ2-5,TRBV6-1,NA,many,CASSSVQETQYF,TGTGCCAGCAGTTCGGTACAAGAGACCCAGTACTTC
TRBJ2-5,TRBV7-3,NA,NA,CASSPSNNEQYF,TGTGCCAGCAGCCCGTCGAACAATGAGCAGTACTTC
TRBJ2-1,TRBV3-1,NA,NA,CASSPPPSSYNEQFF,TGTGCCAGCAGCCCCCCCCCGAGCTCCTACAATGAGCAGTTCTTC
TRBJ2-7,TRBV6-6,NA,NA,CASSNSYEQYF,TGTGCCAGCAGCAACTCGTACGAGCAGTACTTC
TRBJ1-5,TRBV7-9,NA,NA,CASSLGFDQPQHF,TGTGCCAGCAGCTTAGGGTTCGATCAGCCCCAGCATTTT
TRBJ1-6,TRBV7-9,NA,many,CASSLQDGNSPLHF,TGTGCCAGCAGCTTACAGGATGGTAATTCACCCCTCCACTTT
TRBJ2-1,TRBV7-8,NA,NA,CASSLRGGARKQFF,TGTGCCAGCAGCTTAAGGGGGGGGGCCAGAAAGCAGTTCTTC
TRBJ2-7,TRBV6-1,NA,few,CASSRDFSSYEQYF,TGTGCCAGCTCAAGGGACTTCAGCTCCTACGAGCAGTACTTC
TRBJ1-1,TRBV6-2/TRBV6-3,TRBD1,NA,CACWQGAKNTEAFF,TGTGCCTGCTGGCAGGGGGCTAAGAACACTGAAGCATTCTTT
TRBJ2-1,TRBV7-3,TRBD2,NA,CASSARLAGHNEQFF,TGTGCCAGCAGCGCCCGACTAGCGGGGCACAATGAGCAGTTCTTC
TRBJ2-6,TRBV30,NA,NA,CAWSVHLDVYSGANVLTF,TGTGCCTGGAGTGTACATCTGGACGTTTACTCTGGGGCCAACGTCCTGACTTTC
TRBJ2-3,TRBV7-2,TRBD1,NA,CASSSGQGRVDTQYF,TGTGCCAGCAGCTCGGGACAGGGAAGGGTAGATACGCAGTATTTT
TRBJ2-1,TRBV7-4,TRBD2,NA,CASSRGTSPYEQFF,TGTGCCAGCAGCAGGGGGACTAGTCCCTATGAGCAGTTCTTC
TRBJ2-6,TRBV7-8,NA,NA,CASSPGTF,TGTGCCAGCAGCCCAGGGACTTTC
TRBJ1-3,TRBV27,NA,many,CANQRTSSGNTIYF,TGTGCCAACCAACGGACGAGCTCTGGAAACACCATATATTTT
TRBJ2-1,TRBV7-6,TRBD2,NA,CASSSRLAGYNEQFF,TGTGCCAGCAGCTCCAGACTAGCGGGATACAATGAGCAGTTCTTC
TRBJ2-5,TRBV5-4,NA,many,CASSLDGFQETQYF,TGTGCCAGCAGCTTGGACGGATTCCAAGAGACCCAGTACTTC
TRBJ2-5,TRBV24-1,NA,medium-sized,CATSDPGEKETQYF,TGTGCCACCAGTGACCCAGGGGAGAAGGAGACCCAGTACTTC
TRBJ2-3,TRBV7-3,TRBD2,NA,CASSLGLAGADTQYF,TGTGCCAGCAGCTTAGGGCTAGCGGGGGCAGATACGCAGTATTTT
TRBJ2-7,TRBV11-2,TRBD2,NA,CASSPQRGPYEQYF,TGTGCCAGCAGCCCCCAGCGGGGACCTTACGAGCAGTACTTC
TRBJ1-1,TRBV11-2,NA,many,CASSLVGATEAFF,TGTGCCAGCAGCTTAGTAGGGGCCACTGAAGCTTTCTTT
TRBJ2-1,TRBV25-1,TRBD2,many,CASSPQGLFEQFF,TGTGCCAGCAGTCCTCAGGGACTATTTGAGCAGTTCTTC
TRBJ2-3,TRBV12-3/TRBV12-4,TRBD2,NA,CASSLETWRGGDTQYF,TGTGCCAGCAGTTTAGAAACGTGGCGGGGGGGAGATACGCAGTATTTT
TRBJ2-3,TRBV6-6,NA,NA,CASSWGSSTDTQYF,TGTGCCAGCAGCTGGGGGTCCTCCACAGATACGCAGTATTTT
TRBJ1-1,TRBV7-2,NA,NA,CASSLVAGNTEAFF,TGTGCCAGCAGCTTAGTAGCAGGGAACACTGAAGCTTTCTTT
TRBJ2-3,TRBV7-4,NA,NA,CASSPPGTDTQYF,TGTGCCAGCAGCCCCCCTGGAACAGATACGCAGTATTTT
TRBJ2-7,TRBV7-8,TRBD1,NA,CASRKPGQGYEQYF,TGTGCCAGCAGGAAACCGGGACAGGGGTACGAGCAGTACTTC
TRBJ2-7,TRBV6-1,NA,NA,CASSWSSSYNEQYF,TGTGCCAGCAGTTGGTCCAGCTCCTACAATGAGCAGTACTTC
TRBJ2-4,TRBV5-6,NA,many,CASSYRGQVPSDIQYF,TGTGCCAGCAGCTACCGGGGCCAGGTCCCGTCGGACATTCAGTACTTC
TRBJ2-7,TRBV27,TRBD1,many,CASSLLRDRDYEQYF,TGTGCCAGCAGTTTATTGAGGGACAGAGACTACGAGCAGTACTTC
TRBJ2-1,TRBV4-1,NA,NA,CASSPGHGPADEQFF,TGCGCCAGCAGCCCGGGACACGGACCGGCGGATGAGCAGTTCTTC
TRBJ2-7,TRBV6-1,TRBD1,once,CASSRQGREQYF,TGTGCCAGCAGTCGACAGGGCAGGGAGCAGTACTTC